This note documents a single TCR beta chain sequence. What it recognizes is unknown. CDR3 length equals 14 residues. V was trimmed by 2 bases and J by 2 bases, leaving 10 bases between them. Per germline, CDR1 SQVTM and CDR2 ANQGSEA. The primer mix had 60 Vbeta and 13 Jbeta primers. Some clones are missing from TCRdb's copy, which holds only in-frame ones; the method was immunoSEQ multiplex PCR. The table has approximately 170,000 clones, roughly 80% seen once. The data originate from a study of cytomegalovirus exposure and HLA in healthy donors. Points from the study as a whole: Researchers reported from a later analysis that most CMV-associated TCR beta chains appeared HLA-restricted.

Sample: PBMCs. This TCR derives from a male donor in good health and CMV-seronegative. The chain is built from TRBV29-1 and TRBJ1-3; possibly TRBD1 for D (5 bases). CDR3 nucleotide sequence: TGCAGCGTTGAAACGGGGGAAACTGGAAACACCATATATTTT. It yields the protein CSVETGETGNTIYF.